This TCR beta chain was documented in a study of blood T cell repertoires in COVID-19. The CDR3 runs to 13 residues. Per the germline V gene, CDR1 is LGHDT and CDR2 is YNNKEL (reference sequence). V gave up 1 base and J gave up 7 bases, with 7 bases separating them. Sequencing was performed with immunoSEQ multiplex PCR; in TCRdb, only in-frame clones are kept and a portion is missing. The repertoire holds around 200,000 clones, with roughly 90% as singletons. The chain links TRBV3-1 (or the pseudogene TRBV3-2) to TRBJ1-4; a possible D gene is TRBD1 (5 bases). The clonotype comes from a woman aged 25 to 39 who had been exposed to COVID-19. Material: PBMCs or T cells enriched from blood (not recorded which). The CDR3 loop is CASSQGGGEKLFF. CDR3 sequence (DNA): TGTGCCAGCAGCCAAGGGGGGGGTGAAAAACTGTTTTTT.